The entry below gives a single T cell receptor (beta chain) sequence along with its context. Its target is not known. Losses at the gene ends were 4 bases for V and 4 bases for J; bases not matched to a gene: 1. Germline-derived CDR1 and CDR2 are SGHAT and FQNNGV. The CDR3 length is 12 residues. These data are taken from a study of cytomegalovirus exposure and HLA in healthy donors. Across the whole study: Some 85 million unique TCRs, all from HLA-typed donors, were included in an early release of the data. Of roughly 360 genotyped donors, roughly 81% grouped in the Caucasian-associated ancestry cluster. Broader study findings: CMV serostatus was the sole immune exposure information available.

With 60 Vbeta and 13 Jbeta primers, the PCR was carried out. Using immunoSEQ multiplex PCR, the repertoire was profiled, and TCRdb retains in-frame clones only, with some absent. The sample has approximately 150,000 clones, 78% seen once. The sequence was collected from a young woman in good health and CMV-seropositive. Material for sequencing was PBMCs. The J gene is TRBJ2-7, the V gene TRBV11-2; 7 positions agree with TRBD1. In nucleotides, the CDR3 is TGTGCCAGCAGCTGGACAGGTTACGAGCAGTACTTC. It encodes CASSWTGYEQYF.